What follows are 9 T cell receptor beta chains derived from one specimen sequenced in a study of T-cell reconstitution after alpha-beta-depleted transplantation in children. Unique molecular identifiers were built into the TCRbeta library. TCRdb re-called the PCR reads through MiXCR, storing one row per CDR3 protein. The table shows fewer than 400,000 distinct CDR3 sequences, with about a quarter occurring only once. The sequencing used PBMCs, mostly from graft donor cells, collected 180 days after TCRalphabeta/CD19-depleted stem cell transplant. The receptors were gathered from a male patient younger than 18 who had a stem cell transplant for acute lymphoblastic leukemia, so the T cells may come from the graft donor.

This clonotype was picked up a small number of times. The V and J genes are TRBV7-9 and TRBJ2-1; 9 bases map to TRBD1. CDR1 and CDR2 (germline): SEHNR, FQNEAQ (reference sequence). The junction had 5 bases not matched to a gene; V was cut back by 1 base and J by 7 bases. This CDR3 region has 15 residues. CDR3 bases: TGTGCCAGCAGCTTAGAGGGACAGGGACAAAATGAGCAGTTCTTC. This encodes CASSLEGQGQNEQFF.

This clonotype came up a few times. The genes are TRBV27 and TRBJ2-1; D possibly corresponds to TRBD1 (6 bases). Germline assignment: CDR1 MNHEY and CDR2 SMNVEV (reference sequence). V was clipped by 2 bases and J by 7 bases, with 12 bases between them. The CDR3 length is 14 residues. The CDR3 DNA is TGTGCCAGCAGTTTAAGGGGGTGGAGTAATGAGCAGTTCTTC. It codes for CASSLRGWSNEQFF.

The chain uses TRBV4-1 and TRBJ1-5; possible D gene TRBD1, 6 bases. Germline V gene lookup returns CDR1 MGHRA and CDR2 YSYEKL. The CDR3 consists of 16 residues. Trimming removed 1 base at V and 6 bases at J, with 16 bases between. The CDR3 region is CASSQGAGGGGQPQHF. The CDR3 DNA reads TGCGCCAGCAGCCAAGGTGCTGGGGGCGGGGGTCAGCCCCAGCATTTT.

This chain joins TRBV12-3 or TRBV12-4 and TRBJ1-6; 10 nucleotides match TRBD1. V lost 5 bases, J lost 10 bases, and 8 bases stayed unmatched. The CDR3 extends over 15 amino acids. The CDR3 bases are TGTGCCAGCAGTCGCCAGGGACAGGGGAACTCACCCCTCCACTTT. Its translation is CASSRQGQGNSPLHF.

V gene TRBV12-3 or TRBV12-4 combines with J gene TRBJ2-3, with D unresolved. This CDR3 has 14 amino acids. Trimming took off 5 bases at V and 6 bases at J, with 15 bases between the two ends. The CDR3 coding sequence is TGTGCCAGCAGTCAACGCCCGGGCAGGGATACGCAGTATTTT. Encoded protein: CASSQRPGRDTQYF.

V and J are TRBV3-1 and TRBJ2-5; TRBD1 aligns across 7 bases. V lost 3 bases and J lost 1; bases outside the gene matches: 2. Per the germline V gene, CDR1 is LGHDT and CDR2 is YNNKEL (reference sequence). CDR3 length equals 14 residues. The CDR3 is CASSQGTVQETQYF. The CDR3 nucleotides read TGTGCCAGCAGCCAGGGGACAGTCCAAGAGACCCAGTACTTC.

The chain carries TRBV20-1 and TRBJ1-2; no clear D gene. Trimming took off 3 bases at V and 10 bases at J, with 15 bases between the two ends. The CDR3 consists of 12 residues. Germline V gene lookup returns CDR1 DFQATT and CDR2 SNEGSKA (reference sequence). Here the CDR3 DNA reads TGCAGTGCTAGCGGTGGGATGAGGACCTACACCTTC. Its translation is CSASGGMRTYTF.

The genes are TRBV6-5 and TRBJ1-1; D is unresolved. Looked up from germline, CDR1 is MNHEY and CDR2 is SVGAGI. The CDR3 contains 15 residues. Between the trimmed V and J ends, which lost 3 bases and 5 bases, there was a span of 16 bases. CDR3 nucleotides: TGTGCCAGCAGTTATTCGACCCTCACGGGAACTGAAGCTTTCTTT. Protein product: CASSYSTLTGTEAFF.

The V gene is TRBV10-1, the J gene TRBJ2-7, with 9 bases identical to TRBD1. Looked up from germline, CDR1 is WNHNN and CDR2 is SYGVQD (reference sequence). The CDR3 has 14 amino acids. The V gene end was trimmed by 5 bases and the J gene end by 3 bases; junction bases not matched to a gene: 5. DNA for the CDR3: TGCGCCAGCAGTCGGGACAGGGTTGACTACGAGCAGTACTTC. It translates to CASSRDRVDYEQYF.